This T cell receptor beta chain appears in the sequencing data of a study of CD8 T cells in ankylosing spondylitis. TCRdb re-derived calls from the 5' RACE reads in MiXCR, one entry per CDR3 protein. The sample lists about 330,000 distinct CDR3 sequences; approximately 8% were seen once. The CDR3 extends over 11 amino acids. Trimming took off 6 bases at V and 4 bases at J, with 6 bases between the two ends. Germline V lookup: CDR1 MGHRA, CDR2 YSYEKL. Study-wide results and caveats: Seven to nine highly homologous variants formed a TCR beta motif that appeared characteristic of ankylosing spondylitis blood. In synovial fluid and blood from reactive arthritis, some motif variants were previously reported.

Notes on this clonotype: Its antigen is undetermined.

This chain uses TRBV4-1 with TRBJ1-2; no clear D gene. Sample: blood, either unsorted or a sorted T cell fraction (not recorded which). This receptor was taken from a male donor with ankylosing spondylitis. The DNA of the CDR3 is TGCGCCAGCAGGGCGACCTATGGCTACACCTTC. It codes for CASRATYGYTF.